This T cell receptor (beta chain) was retrieved from a study of blood T cells in healthy people across ages. Findings and caveats of the study: Long-lived and aged donors differed, with more naive CD4+ cells and higher diversity in the long-lived.

Next came a second PCR, run for roughly 6 to 11 cycles, which used a sample-barcoded 5' primer along with a J-beta primer mix. Every cDNA molecule bore a tag from a template-switch adaptor containing 12 random nucleotides. Using its own MiXCR run on the 5' RACE reads, TCRdb lists one record per CDR3 protein. Of fewer than 700,000 distinct CDR3 sequences in the sample, about 43% were seen once. A word on this clonotype: No antigen is known for it.

Germline V gene sequence: CDR1 MNHEY, CDR2 SVGAGI. V dropped 7 bases and J dropped 2; count of bases not matched to a gene: 9. CDR3 size: 15 residues. The sequence was collected from a man older than 75 in good health. The sample consisted of blood. This sequence joins TRBV6-5 and TRBJ2-3; 7 bases match TRBD1. The CDR3 DNA follows: TGTGCCAGCACGTTAAGGGGGCGGACCACAGATACGCAGTATTTT. Protein sequence: CASTLRGRTTDTQYF.